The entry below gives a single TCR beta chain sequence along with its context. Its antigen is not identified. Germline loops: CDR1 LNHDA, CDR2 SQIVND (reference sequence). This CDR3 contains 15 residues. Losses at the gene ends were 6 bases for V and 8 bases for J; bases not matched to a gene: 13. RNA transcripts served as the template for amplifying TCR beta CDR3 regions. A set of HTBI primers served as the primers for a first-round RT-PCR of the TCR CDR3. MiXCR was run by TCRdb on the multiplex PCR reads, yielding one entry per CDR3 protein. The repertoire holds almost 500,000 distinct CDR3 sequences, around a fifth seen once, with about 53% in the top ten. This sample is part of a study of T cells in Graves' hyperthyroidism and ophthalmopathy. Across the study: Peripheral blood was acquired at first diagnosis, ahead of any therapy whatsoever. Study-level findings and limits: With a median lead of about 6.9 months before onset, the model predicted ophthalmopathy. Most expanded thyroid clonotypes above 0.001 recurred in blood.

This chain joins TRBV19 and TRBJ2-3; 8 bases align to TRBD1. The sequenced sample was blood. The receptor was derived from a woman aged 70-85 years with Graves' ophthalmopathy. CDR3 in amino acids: CASSPDRVLSGTQYF. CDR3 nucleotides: TGTGCCAGTAGCCCGGACAGGGTTCTTTCAGGTACGCAGTATTTT.